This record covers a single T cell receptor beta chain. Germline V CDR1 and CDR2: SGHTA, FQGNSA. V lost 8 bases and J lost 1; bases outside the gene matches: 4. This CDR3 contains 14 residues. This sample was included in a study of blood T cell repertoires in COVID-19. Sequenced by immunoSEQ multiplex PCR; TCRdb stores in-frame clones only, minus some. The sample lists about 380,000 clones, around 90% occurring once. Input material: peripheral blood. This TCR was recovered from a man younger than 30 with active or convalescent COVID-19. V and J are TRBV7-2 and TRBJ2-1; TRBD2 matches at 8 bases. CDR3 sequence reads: CASEREFSYNEQFF. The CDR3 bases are TGTGCCAGCGAGCGGGAGTTTTCCTACAATGAGCAGTTCTTC.